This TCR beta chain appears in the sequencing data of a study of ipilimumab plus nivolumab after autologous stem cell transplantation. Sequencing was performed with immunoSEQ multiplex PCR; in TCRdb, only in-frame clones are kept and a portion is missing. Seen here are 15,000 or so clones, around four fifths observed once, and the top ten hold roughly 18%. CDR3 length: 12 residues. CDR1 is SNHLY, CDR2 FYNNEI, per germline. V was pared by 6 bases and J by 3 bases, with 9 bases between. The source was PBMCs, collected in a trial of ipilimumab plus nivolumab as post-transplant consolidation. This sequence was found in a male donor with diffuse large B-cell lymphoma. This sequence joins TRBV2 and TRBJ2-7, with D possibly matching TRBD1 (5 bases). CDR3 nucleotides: TGTGCCAGCAGGGACATTGGCTACGAGCAGTACTTC. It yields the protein CASRDIGYEQYF.